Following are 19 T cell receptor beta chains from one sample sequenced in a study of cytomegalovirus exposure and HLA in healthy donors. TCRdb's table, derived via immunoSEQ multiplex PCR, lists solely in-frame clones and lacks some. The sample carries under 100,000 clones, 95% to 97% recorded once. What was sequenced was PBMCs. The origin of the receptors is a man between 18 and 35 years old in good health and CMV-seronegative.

In nucleotides, the CDR3 is TGTGCCAGCAGTTATCGGCGGGGGCCCAACGAGCAGTACTTC. The encoded protein is CASSYRRGPNEQYF. The chain is built from TRBV6-6 and TRBJ2-7; D is possibly TRBD2 (7 bases). With 3 bases removed from V and 5 bases from J, the gap between germline ends came to 14 bases. Germline CDR1 MNHNY, CDR2 SVGAGI (reference sequence). The CDR3 spans 14 residues.

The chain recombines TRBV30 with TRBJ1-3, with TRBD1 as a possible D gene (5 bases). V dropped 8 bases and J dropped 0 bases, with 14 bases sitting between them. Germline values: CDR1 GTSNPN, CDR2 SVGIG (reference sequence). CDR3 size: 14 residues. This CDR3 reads CAGRDGSSGNTIYF. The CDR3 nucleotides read TGTGCCGGACGGGACGGGAGCTCTGGAAACACCATATATTTT.

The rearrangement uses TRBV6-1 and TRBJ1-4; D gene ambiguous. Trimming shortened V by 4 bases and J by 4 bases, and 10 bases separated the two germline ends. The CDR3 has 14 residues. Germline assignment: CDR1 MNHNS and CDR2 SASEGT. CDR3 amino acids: CASSGRSLNEKLFF. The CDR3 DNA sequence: TGTGCCAGCAGTGGCAGGTCCCTTAATGAAAAACTGTTTTTT.

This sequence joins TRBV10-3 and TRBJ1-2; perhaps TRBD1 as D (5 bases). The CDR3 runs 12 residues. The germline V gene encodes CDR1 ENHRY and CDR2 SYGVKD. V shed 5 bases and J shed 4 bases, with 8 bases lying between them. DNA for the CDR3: TGTGCCATCAGTTCAGGGTCCTATGGCTACACCTTC. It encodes CAISSGSYGYTF.

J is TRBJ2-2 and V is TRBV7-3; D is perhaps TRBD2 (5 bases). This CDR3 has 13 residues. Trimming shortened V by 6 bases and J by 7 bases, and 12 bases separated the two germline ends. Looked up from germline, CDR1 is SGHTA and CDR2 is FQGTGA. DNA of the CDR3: TGTGCCAGCAGTCAAGTCGGGGACGGGGAGCTGTTTTTT. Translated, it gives CASSQVGDGELFF. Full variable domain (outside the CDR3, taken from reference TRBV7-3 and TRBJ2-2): GAGVSQTPSNKVTEKGKYVELRCDPISGHTALYWYRQSLGQGPEFLIYFQGTGAADDSGLPNDRFFAVRPEGSVSTLKIQRTERGDSAVYLCASSQVGDGELFFGEGSRLTVL.

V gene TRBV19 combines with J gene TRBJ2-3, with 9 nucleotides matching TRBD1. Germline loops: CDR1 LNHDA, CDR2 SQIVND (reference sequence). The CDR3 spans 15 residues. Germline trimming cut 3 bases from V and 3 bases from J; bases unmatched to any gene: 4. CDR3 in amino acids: CASSIRQGETDTQYF. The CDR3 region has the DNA TGTGCCAGTAGTATTCGACAGGGGGAAACAGATACGCAGTATTTT.

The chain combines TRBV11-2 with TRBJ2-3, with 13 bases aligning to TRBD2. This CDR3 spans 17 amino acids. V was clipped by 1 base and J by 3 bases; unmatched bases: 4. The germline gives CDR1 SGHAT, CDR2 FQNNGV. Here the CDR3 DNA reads TGTGCCAGCAGCTTAGTAGTACTAGCGGGAGGGACAGATACGCAGTATTTT. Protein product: CASSLVVLAGGTDTQYF.

The CDR3 spells CASSLEMRGSGLGGELFF. The CDR3 DNA sequence: TGCGCCAGCAGCTTGGAGATGAGAGGGAGCGGATTGGGCGGGGAGCTGTTTTTT. The chain employs TRBV5-1 and TRBJ2-2, with D possibly being TRBD2 (5 bases). The CDR3 totals 18 residues. Trimming cost V 0 bases and J 7 bases, with 22 bases left between them. CDR1 is SGHRS and CDR2 is YFSETQ in the germline V gene.

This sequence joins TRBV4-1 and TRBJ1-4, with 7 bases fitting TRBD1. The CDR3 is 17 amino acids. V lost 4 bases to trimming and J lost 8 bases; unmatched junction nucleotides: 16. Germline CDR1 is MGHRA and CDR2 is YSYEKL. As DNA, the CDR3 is TGCGCCAGCAGCCTCCACGGGGGAGCGAGGGGGCCAGAAAAACTGTTTTTT. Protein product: CASSLHGGARGPEKLFF.

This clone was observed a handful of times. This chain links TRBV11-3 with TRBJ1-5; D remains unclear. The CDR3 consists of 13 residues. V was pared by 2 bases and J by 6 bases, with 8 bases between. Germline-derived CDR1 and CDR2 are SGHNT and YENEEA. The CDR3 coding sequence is TGTGCCAGCAGCTTACAATTCGGTCAGCCCCAGCATTTT. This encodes CASSLQFGQPQHF.

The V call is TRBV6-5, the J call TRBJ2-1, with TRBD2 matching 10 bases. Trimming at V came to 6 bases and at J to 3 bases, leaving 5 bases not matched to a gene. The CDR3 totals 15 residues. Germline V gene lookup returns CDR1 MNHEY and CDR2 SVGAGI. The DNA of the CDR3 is TGTGCCAGCAGGCGAACTAGCGGGAACTACAATGAGCAGTTCTTC. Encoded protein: CASRRTSGNYNEQFF.

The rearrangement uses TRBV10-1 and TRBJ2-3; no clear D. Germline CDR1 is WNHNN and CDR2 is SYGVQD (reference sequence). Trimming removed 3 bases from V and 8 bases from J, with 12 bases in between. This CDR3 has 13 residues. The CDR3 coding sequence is TGCGCCAGCAGTGACCGCACCGATAGTACGCAGTATTTT. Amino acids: CASSDRTDSTQYF.

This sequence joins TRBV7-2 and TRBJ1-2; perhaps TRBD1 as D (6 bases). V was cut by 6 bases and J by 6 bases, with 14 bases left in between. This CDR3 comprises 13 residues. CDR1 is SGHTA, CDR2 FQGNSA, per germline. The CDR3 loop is CASRTGFGDGYTF. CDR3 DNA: TGTGCCAGCAGAACAGGGTTCGGCGATGGCTACACCTTC.

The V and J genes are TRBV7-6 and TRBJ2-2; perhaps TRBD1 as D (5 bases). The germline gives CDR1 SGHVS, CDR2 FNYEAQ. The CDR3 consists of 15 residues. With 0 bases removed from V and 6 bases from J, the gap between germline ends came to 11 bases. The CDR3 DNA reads TGTGCCAGCAGCTTAGCACAACCAGGGTCCGGGGAGCTGTTTTTT. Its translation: CASSLAQPGSGELFF.

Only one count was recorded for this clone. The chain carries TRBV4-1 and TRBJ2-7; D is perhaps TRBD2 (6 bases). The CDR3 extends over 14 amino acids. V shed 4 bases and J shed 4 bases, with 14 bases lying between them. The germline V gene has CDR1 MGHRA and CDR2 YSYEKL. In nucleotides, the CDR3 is TGCGCCAGCAGCCCGACGGGAGCAGCGTACGAGCAGTACTTC. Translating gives CASSPTGAAYEQYF.

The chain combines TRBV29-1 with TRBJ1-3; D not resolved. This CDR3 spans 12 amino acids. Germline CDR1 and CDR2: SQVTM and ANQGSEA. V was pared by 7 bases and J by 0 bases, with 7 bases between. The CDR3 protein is CSAGGSGNTIYF. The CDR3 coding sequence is TGCAGCGCAGGAGGCTCTGGAAACACCATATATTTT.

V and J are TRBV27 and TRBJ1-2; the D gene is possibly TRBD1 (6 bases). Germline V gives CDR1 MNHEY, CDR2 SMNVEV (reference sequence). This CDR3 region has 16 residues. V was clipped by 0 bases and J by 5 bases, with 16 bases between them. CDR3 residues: CASSLSGDRLVYGYTF. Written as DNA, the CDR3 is TGTGCCAGCAGTTTATCGGGTGACAGGCTTGTTTATGGCTACACCTTC.

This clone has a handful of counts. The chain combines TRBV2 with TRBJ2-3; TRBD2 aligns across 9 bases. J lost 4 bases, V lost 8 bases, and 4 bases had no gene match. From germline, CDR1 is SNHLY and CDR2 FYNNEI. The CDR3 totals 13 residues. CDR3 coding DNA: TGTGCCAGCGGCGGGAGGGCCGCAGATACGCAGTATTTT. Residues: CASGGRAADTQYF.

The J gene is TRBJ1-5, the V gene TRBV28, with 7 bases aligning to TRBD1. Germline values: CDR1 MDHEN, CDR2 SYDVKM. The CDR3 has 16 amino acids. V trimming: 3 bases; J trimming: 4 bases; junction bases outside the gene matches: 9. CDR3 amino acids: CASSFGRRGLNQPQHF. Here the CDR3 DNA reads TGTGCCAGCAGTTTCGGTAGGAGGGGGCTTAATCAGCCCCAGCATTTT.